The rows below give T cell receptor beta chains drawn from one sample of a study of blood T cell repertoires in COVID-19. The data were produced by immunoSEQ multiplex PCR, yet TCRdb's version contains in-frame clones alone and is incomplete. The table lists roughly 200,000 clones, 80% to 90% of them singletons, with approximately 6.1% in the top ten. Sequenced sample: peripheral blood. The receptors were gathered from a man aged 80 or over with acute or convalescent COVID-19. Both conserved end residues are part of each CDR3. D genes are given only for firm matches.

D	V	CDR3
.	TRBV2	CASSEVADNTGELFF
.	TRBV11-1	CASSLSVYQPQHF
.	TRBV21-1	CASSKGRASGRKETQYF
TRBD1	TRBV10-2	CASSEPGQGSSYEQYF
.	TRBV7-2	CASSVQSAGNEKLFF
TRBD2	TRBV10-3	CATRTGTSLGGELFF
.	TRBV2	CASRAGSGTGELFF
.	TRBV19	CASSFTGGQPQHF
TRBD2	TRBV5-1	CASSPGLAGAGEQFF
TRBD1	TRBV6-5	CASRRDRGGGQPQHF